The 26 T cell receptor beta chains given below trace back to one sample, sequenced in a study of CD8 T cells in Susac syndrome. Random hexamers served to reverse transcribe roughly 0.45 to 1 ug RNA. TCRdb re-derived calls from the immunoSEQ multiplex PCR reads in MiXCR, one entry per CDR3 protein. This sample has about 150,000 distinct CDR3 sequences, with approximately 94% found just once. The sample comprised CD8+ T cells from PBMCs. The receptors here all came from a human donor with multiple sclerosis.

This sequence joins TRBV19 and TRBJ2-1; D gene unclear. This CDR3 is 15 amino acids long. Trimming left V 2 bases short and J 0 bases short, with 8 bases between. Per the germline V gene, CDR1 is LNHDA and CDR2 is SQIVND (reference sequence). The CDR3: CASSIKDSSYNEQFF. For the CDR3, the DNA is TGTGCCAGTAGTATAAAGGATAGCTCCTACAATGAGCAGTTCTTC.

This clonotype appeared once. The chain joins TRBV20-1 to TRBJ2-1; 11 bases line up with TRBD2. The CDR3 is 16 residues long. CDR1 is DFQATT, CDR2 SNEGSKA, per germline (reference sequence). J lost 8 bases, V lost 2 bases, and 11 bases had no gene match. Here the CDR3 reads CSARFRSSGGADEQFF. The CDR3 DNA sequence: TGCAGTGCTAGATTCCGGAGTAGCGGGGGGGCGGATGAGCAGTTCTTC.

The chain links TRBV30 to TRBJ2-1; 7 positions match TRBD1. Germline CDR1 GTSNPN, CDR2 SVGIG (reference sequence). V shed 8 bases and J 3 bases; nucleotides not matched to a gene: 1. The CDR3 extends over 11 amino acids. CDR3: CAGQDYNEQFF. CDR3 coding DNA: TGTGCCGGACAGGACTACAATGAGCAGTTCTTC.

The rearrangement uses TRBV7-9 and TRBJ2-5; 7 bases match TRBD1. The CDR3 length is 14 residues. CDR1 is SEHNR and CDR2 is FQNEAQ in the germline V gene (reference sequence). Trimming at V came to 1 base and at J to 3 bases, leaving 2 bases not matched to a gene. The CDR3 reads CASSLVGGEETQYF. The CDR3 DNA reads as TGTGCCAGCAGCTTAGTAGGGGGCGAAGAGACCCAGTACTTC.

The J gene is TRBJ2-1, the V gene TRBV7-2, with 7 bases matching TRBD1. This CDR3 spans 17 amino acids. Germline assignment: CDR1 SGHTA and CDR2 FQGNSA. Trimming took 5 bases from V and 14 from J; bases not matched to a gene: 24. DNA of the CDR3: TGTGCCAGCAGCATACGCCTTGCAGGGGGTCGATCCGGGTTGGAGTTCTTC. Amino acid sequence: CASSIRLAGGRSGLEFF.

The V gene is TRBV9, the J gene TRBJ2-3; D uncertain. The CDR3 has 18 residues. Germline assignment: CDR1 SGDLS and CDR2 YYNGEE. The ends were cut back, 3 bases at V and 0 bases at J, with 20 bases in the middle. The DNA for the CDR3 is TGTGCCAGCAGCGCCCCTCGGGTTGAGACCACTAGCACAGATACGCAGTATTTT. Its protein is CASSAPRVETTSTDTQYF.

The chain employs TRBV12-5 and TRBJ1-2; 8 nucleotides align to TRBD1. The CDR3 is 11 amino acids. CDR1 is LGHNT, CDR2 FRNRAP, per germline. J was trimmed by 4 bases and V by 9 bases; bases with no gene match: 1. The CDR3 spells CASGTGYGYTF. The CDR3 bases are TGTGCTAGCGGGACAGGCTATGGCTACACCTTC.

The chain joins TRBV7-9 to TRBJ2-7; a weak D match, TRBD1 (5 bases). Trimming cost V 2 bases and J 2 bases, with 13 bases left between them. The CDR3 consists of 15 residues. CDR1 is SEHNR, CDR2 FQNEAQ, per germline (reference sequence). In DNA, the CDR3 is TGTGCCAGCAGCTTAATTTCAACGGACACCTACGAGCAGTACTTC. Its protein product is CASSLISTDTYEQYF.

The rearrangement links TRBV11-2 to TRBJ2-1; no reliable D call. Germline V gene lookup returns CDR1 SGHAT and CDR2 FQNNGV. The CDR3 totals 13 residues. Trimming stripped 6 bases from V and 7 bases from J, with 13 bases between. Here the CDR3 DNA reads TGTGCCAGCAGGGAAGTCCCGGGTAATGAGCAGTTCTTC. Translating gives CASREVPGNEQFF.

This sequence joins TRBV20-1 and TRBJ2-7, with 7 bases fitting TRBD1. J gave up 3 bases and V 1 base, and 6 bases lay outside the gene matches. This CDR3 spans 14 amino acids. In germline, CDR1 is DFQATT, CDR2 SNEGSKA (reference sequence). The CDR3 is CSARVRDSNYEQYF. As DNA, the CDR3 is TGCAGTGCTAGAGTCCGGGACAGCAACTACGAGCAGTACTTC.

The V call is TRBV6-2 or TRBV6-3, the J call TRBJ1-5; weak D call: TRBD1 (5 bases). From germline, CDR1 is MNHEY and CDR2 SVGEGT. V was clipped by 4 bases and J by 6 bases, with 7 bases between them. This CDR3 is 12 amino acids long. CDR3 in DNA: TGTGCCAGCAGTTGGGACCGTCAGCCCCAGCATTTT. This encodes CASSWDRQPQHF.

The chain carries TRBV28 and TRBJ2-1; unclear D gene. Deletions cut 2 bases from V and 7 bases from J, with 6 bases between. Looked up from germline, CDR1 is MDHEN and CDR2 is SYDVKM. The CDR3 loop spans 12 amino acids. The CDR3 region is CASSLNLNEQFF. CDR3 sequence (DNA): TGTGCCAGCAGTTTAAATCTGAATGAGCAGTTCTTC.

The rearrangement uses TRBV5-6 and TRBJ1-1, with a tentative D call TRBD1 (6 bases). CDR1 is SGHDT, CDR2 YYEEEE, per germline. This CDR3 is 15 amino acids long. The V gene lost 3 bases and the J gene lost 1 base, with 13 bases spanning the gap. The DNA of the CDR3 is TGTGCCAGCAGCTACGAGAGGGGGGCGAACACTGAAGCTTTCTTT. Residues: CASSYERGANTEAFF.

The chain carries TRBV7-9 and TRBJ2-1; D unresolved. V lost 1 base and J 6 bases, leaving 13 bases between the germline ends. Germline V gene lookup returns CDR1 SEHNR and CDR2 FQNEAQ (reference sequence). The CDR3 covers 15 residues. The DNA of the CDR3 is TGTGCCAGCAGCTTAGGGGCACCCCCGTTCAATGAGCAGTTCTTC. Protein: CASSLGAPPFNEQFF.

As concerns this clonotype: Germline and junction disagree at one end, which may indicate a read error. This chain uses TRBV7-7 with TRBJ1-5; D gene ambiguous. CDR3 length equals 13 residues. Germline V gene data show CDR1 as SSHAT and CDR2 as FNYEAQ (reference sequence). DNA of the CDR3: TGTGCTAGCAGCTTAGATGTGGGTCAGCCCCAGCATTTT. It encodes CASSLDVGQPQHF. Based on the CDR3 plus reference TRBV7-7 and TRBJ1-5, the full variable domain is GAGVSQSPRYKVTKRGQDVTLRCDPISSHATLYWYQQALGQGPEFLTYFNYEAQPDKSGLPSDRFSAERPEGSISTLTIQRTEQRDSAMYRCASSLDVGQPQHFGDGTRLSIL.

The CDR3 here is CSARDRRGTIYF. In DNA form, the CDR3 reads TGCAGTGCTAGAGATCGCAGAGGCACCATATATTTT. The chain has TRBV20-1 and TRBJ1-3; D is unclear. Germline V gives CDR1 DFQATT, CDR2 SNEGSKA (reference sequence). CDR3 length: 12 residues. The germline V and J ends were trimmed by 0 bases and 9 bases, with 9 bases remaining between them.

The chain couples TRBV29-1 to TRBJ1-1; a possible D gene is TRBD1 (6 bases). The V gene's germline CDR1 is SQVTM and CDR2 ANQGSEA. This CDR3 has 14 residues. Trimming shortened V by 6 bases and J by 1 base, and 15 bases separated the two germline ends. CDR3 nucleotides: TGCAGCGTGGACCCGGGACAAGGGAACACTGAAGCTTTCTTT. Translated: CSVDPGQGNTEAFF.

The gene calls are TRBV12-3 or TRBV12-4 and TRBJ1-3; D ambiguous. This CDR3 is built from 15 residues. Trimming took 1 base from V and 2 from J, leaving 9 bases between them. The CDR3 nucleotides are TGTGCCAGCAGTTTAGTGGAGGGAACTGGAAACACCATATATTTT. Protein sequence: CASSLVEGTGNTIYF.

The chain carries TRBV29-1 and TRBJ2-3; D could derive from TRBD1 or TRBD2 (6 bases each). Trimming took off 4 bases at V and 2 bases at J, with 19 bases between the two ends. Per germline, CDR1 SQVTM and CDR2 ANQGSEA. This CDR3 is built from 16 residues. CDR3 region: CSVAGRGPTNTDTQYF. Written as DNA, the CDR3 is TGCAGCGTTGCTGGTCGGGGGCCAACAAACACAGATACGCAGTATTTT.

The J gene is TRBJ1-6, the V gene TRBV14, with a weak D call TRBD1 (5 bases). V dropped 6 bases and J dropped 0 bases, with 9 bases sitting between them. Germline-derived CDR1 and CDR2 are SGHDN and FVKESK. The CDR3 totals 15 residues. The CDR3 protein is CASRTDSSYNSPLHF. CDR3 DNA sequence: TGTGCCAGCAGGACCGACAGCTCCTATAATTCACCCCTCCACTTT.

DNA for the CDR3: TGTGCCAGCAGTTTGGGGCAGCTATATGGCTACACCTTC. It specifies CASSLGQLYGYTF. The gene calls are TRBV12-3 or TRBV12-4 and TRBJ1-2; a weak D match, TRBD1 (5 bases). V lost 3 bases, J lost 5 bases, and 10 bases lay in between. CDR3 length: 13 residues.

The chain employs TRBV9 and TRBJ2-1; TRBD1 agrees at 8 bases. CDR1 is SGDLS, CDR2 YYNGEE, per germline. The CDR3 covers 16 residues. V gave up 2 bases and J gave up 4 bases; unmatched junction bases: 8. For the CDR3, the DNA is TGTGCCAGCAGCGTTGGCCGGGACAGGATATACAATGAGCAGTTCTTC. Residues: CASSVGRDRIYNEQFF.

The J gene is TRBJ2-3, the V gene TRBV9; a possible D gene is TRBD2 (5 bases). Germline V gene lookup returns CDR1 SGDLS and CDR2 YYNGEE. CDR3 length: 14 amino acids. V shed 2 bases and J shed 4 bases, with 11 bases lying between them. DNA for the CDR3: TGTGCCAGCAGCGTCGGGGTTTCGGCAGATACGCAGTATTTT. As protein: CASSVGVSADTQYF. Variable domain in full (rest from reference TRBV9 and TRBJ2-3): DSGVTQTPKHLITATGQRVTLRCSPRSGDLSVYWYQQSLDQGLQFLIQYYNGEERAKGNILERFSAQQFPDLHSELNLSSLELGDSALYFCASSVGVSADTQYFGPGTRLTVL.

The chain recombines TRBV6-1 with TRBJ2-2; D ambiguous. The V and J ends lost 5 bases and 1 base respectively, with 14 bases between them. CDR1 and CDR2 from the germline V gene are MNHNS and SASEGT. The CDR3 covers 16 residues. The CDR3 nucleotides are TGTGCCAGCAGTACAGAGGACGAGATGAACACCGGGGAGCTGTTTTTT. Protein: CASSTEDEMNTGELFF.

J is TRBJ1-2 and V is TRBV2, with a tentative D call TRBD1 (6 bases). CDR3 size: 16 residues. The germline CDR1 and CDR2 sequences are SNHLY and FYNNEI. Trimming took off 1 base at V and 0 bases at J, with 12 bases between the two ends. CDR3 in amino acids: CASSEGRTEANYGYTF. CDR3 DNA: TGTGCCAGCAGTGAAGGTCGGACAGAAGCTAACTATGGCTACACCTTC.

The chain recombines TRBV30 with TRBJ2-7; D possibly corresponds to TRBD2 (5 bases). V gave up 4 bases and J gave up 2 bases, with 6 bases separating them. Germline lookup yields CDR1 GTSNPN and CDR2 SVGIG (reference sequence). This CDR3 comprises 11 residues. The CDR3 loop reads CAWTGAYEQYF. The CDR3 bases are TGTGCCTGGACCGGGGCCTACGAGCAGTACTTC.